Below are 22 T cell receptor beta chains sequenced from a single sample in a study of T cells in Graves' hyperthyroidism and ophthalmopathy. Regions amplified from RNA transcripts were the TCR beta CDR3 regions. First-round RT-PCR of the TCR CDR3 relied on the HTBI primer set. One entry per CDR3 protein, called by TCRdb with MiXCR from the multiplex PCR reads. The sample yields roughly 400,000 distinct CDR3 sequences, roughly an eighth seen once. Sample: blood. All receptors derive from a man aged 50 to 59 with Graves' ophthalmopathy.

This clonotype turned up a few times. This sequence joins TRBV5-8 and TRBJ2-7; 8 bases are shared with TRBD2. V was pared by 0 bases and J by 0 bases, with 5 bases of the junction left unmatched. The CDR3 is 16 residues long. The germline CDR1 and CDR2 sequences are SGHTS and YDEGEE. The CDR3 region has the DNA TGTGCCAGCAGCTTGGTTAGCGGGGAAACCTCCTACGAGCAGTACTTC. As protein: CASSLVSGETSYEQYF.

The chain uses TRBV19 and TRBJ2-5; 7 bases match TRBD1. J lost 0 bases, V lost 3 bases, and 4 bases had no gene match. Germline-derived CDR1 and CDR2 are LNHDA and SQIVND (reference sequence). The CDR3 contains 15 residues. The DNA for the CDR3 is TGTGCCAGTAGTATCTCGGGACAGAACCAAGAGACCCAGTACTTC. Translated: CASSISGQNQETQYF.

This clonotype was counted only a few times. The CDR3 DNA sequence: TGTGCCAGCAGCGCTCACGGACAGGCAAAAGAGACCCAGTACTTC. This gives the protein CASSAHGQAKETQYF. The genes are TRBV9 and TRBJ2-5, with 7 bases matching TRBD1. V shed 3 bases and J 3 bases; nucleotides not matched to a gene: 8. The CDR3 sequence is 15 residues long. Germline CDR1 and CDR2: SGDLS and YYNGEE.

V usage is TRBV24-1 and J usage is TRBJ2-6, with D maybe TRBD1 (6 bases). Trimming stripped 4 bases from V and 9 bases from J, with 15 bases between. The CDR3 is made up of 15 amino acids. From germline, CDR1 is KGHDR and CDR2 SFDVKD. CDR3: CATSDPRGGVNVLTF. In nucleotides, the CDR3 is TGTGCCACCAGTGACCCTCGAGGGGGAGTCAACGTCCTGACTTTC.

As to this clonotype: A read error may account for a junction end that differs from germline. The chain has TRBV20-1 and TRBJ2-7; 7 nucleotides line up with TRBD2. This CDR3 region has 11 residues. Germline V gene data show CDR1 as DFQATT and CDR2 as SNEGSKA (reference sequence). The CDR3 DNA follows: TGCAGTTCTAGCGGTCCCTACGAGCAGTACTTC. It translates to CSSSGPYEQYF.

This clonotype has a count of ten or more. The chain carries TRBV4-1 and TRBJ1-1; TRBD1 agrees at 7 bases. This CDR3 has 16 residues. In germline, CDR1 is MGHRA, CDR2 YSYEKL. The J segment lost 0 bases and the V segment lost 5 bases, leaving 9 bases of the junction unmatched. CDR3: CASSYGTVVMNTEAFF. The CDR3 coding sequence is TGCGCCAGCAGCTACGGGACAGTGGTTATGAACACTGAAGCTTTCTTT.

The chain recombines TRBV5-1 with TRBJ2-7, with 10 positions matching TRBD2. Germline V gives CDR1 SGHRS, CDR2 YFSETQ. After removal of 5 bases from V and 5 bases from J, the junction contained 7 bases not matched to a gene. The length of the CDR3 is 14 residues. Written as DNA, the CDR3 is TGCGCCAGCAGGTCGGCTAGCGGGAGCGACGAGCAGTACTTC. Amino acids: CASRSASGSDEQYF.

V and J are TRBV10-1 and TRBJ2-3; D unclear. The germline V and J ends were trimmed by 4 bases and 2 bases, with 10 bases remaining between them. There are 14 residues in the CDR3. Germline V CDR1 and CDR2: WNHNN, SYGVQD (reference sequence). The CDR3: CASSAASPTDTQYF. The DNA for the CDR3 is TGCGCCAGCAGTGCTGCTTCACCCACAGATACGCAGTATTTT.

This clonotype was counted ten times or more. Written as DNA, the CDR3 is TGTGCCAGCAAAACAGGGCTGAACACTGAAGCTTTCTTT. Its protein is CASKTGLNTEAFF. The chain combines TRBV27 with TRBJ1-1; D may be TRBD1 (6 bases). The CDR3 is 13 residues long. Germline CDR1 is MNHEY and CDR2 is SMNVEV (reference sequence). V was cut by 7 bases and J by 0 bases, with 9 bases left in between.

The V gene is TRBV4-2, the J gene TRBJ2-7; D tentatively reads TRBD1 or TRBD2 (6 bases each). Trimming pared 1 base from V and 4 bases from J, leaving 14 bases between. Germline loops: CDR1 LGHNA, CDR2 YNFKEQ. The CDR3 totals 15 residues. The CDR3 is CASSQGRGEEYEQYF. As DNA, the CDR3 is TGTGCCAGCAGCCAAGGTAGGGGGGAGGAGTACGAGCAGTACTTC.

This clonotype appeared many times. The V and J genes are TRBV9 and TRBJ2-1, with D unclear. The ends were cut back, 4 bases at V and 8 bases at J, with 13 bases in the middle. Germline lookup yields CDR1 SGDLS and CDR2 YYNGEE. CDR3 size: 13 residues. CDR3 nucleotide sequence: TGTGCCAGCAGCTCCCGACTCCTCGATGAGCAGTTCTTC. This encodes CASSSRLLDEQFF.

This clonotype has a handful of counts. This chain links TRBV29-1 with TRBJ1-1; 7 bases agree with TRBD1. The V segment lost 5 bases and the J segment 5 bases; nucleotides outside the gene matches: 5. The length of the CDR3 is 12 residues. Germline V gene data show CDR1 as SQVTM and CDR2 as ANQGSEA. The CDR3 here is CSVKQGRTEAFF. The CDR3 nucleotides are TGCAGCGTTAAACAGGGGCGGACTGAAGCTTTCTTT.

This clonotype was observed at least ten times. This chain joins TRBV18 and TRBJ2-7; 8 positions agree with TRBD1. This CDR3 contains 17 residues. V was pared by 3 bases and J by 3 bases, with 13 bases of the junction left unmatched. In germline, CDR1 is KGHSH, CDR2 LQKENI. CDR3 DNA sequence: TGTGCCAGCTCACCCTCTCGACAGGGGCTGGGACTCTACGAGCAGTACTTC. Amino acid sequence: CASSPSRQGLGLYEQYF.

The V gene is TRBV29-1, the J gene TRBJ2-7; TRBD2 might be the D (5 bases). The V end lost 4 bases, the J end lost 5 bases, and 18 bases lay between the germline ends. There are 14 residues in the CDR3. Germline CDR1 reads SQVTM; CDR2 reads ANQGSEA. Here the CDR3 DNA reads TGCAGCGTTGGATCCCCCCGAGGGATCCACGAGCAGTACTTC. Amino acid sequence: CSVGSPRGIHEQYF.

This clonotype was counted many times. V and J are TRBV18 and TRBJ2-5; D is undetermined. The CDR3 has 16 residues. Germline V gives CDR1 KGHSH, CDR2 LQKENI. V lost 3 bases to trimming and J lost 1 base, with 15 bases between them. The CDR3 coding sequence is TGTGCCAGCTCACCCACACACGGTAATTCCCAAGAGACCCAGTACTTC. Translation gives CASSPTHGNSQETQYF.

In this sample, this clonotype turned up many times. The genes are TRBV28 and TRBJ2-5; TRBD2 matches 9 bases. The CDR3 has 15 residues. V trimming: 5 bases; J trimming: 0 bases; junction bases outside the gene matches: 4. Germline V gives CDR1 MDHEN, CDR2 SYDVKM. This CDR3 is CASSRLAAYQETQYF. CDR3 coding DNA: TGTGCCAGCAGTAGACTAGCGGCTTACCAAGAGACCCAGTACTTC. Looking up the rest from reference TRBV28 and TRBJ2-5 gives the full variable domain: DVKVTQSSRYLVKRTGEKVFLECVQDMDHENMFWYRQDPGLGLRLIYFSYDVKMKEKGDIPEGYSVSREKKERFSLILESASTNQTSMYLCASSRLAAYQETQYFGPGTRLLVL.

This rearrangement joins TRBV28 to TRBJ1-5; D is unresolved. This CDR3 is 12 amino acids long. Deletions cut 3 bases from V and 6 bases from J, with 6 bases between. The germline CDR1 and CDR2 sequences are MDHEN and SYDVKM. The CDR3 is CASSFLSQPQHF. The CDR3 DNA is TGTGCCAGCAGTTTTCTCAGTCAGCCCCAGCATTTT.

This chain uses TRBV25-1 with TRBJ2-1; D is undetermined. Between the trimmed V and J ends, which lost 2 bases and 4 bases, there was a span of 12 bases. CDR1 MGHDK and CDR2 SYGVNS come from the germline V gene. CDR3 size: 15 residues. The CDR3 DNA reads TGTGCCAGCAGTGAAGGGGTGGTGGGATACAATGAGCAGTTCTTC. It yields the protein CASSEGVVGYNEQFF.

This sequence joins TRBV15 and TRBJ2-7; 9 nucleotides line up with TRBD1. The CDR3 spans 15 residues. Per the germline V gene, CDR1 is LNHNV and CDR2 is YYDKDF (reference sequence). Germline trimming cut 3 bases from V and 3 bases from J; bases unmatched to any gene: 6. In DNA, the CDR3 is TGTGCCACCAGCAGCGGGGACAGGGTCCTCTACGAGCAGTACTTC. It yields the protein CATSSGDRVLYEQYF.

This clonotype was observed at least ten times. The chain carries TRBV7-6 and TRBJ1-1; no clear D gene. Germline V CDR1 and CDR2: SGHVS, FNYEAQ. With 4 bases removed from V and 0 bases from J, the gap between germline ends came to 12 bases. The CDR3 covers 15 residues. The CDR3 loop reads CASSSLGVLNTEAFF. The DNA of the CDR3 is TGTGCCAGCAGCTCCCTGGGAGTTTTGAACACTGAAGCTTTCTTT.

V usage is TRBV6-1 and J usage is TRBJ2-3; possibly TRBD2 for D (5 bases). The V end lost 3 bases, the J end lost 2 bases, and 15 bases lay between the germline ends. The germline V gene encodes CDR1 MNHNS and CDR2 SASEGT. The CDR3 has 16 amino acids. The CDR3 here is CASSDGGRDYTDTQYF. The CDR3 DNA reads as TGTGCCAGCAGTGATGGCGGCCGAGACTACACAGATACGCAGTATTTT.

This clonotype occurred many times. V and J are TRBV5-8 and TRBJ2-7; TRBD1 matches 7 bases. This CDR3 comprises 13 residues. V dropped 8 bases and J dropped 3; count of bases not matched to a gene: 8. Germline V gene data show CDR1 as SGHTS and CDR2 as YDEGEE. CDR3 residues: CASTQRGHYEQYF. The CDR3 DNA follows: TGTGCCAGTACGCAAAGGGGGCACTACGAGCAGTACTTC.